The 13 T cell receptor beta chains below all came from one sample that was sequenced in a study of cytotoxic CD8 clonotypes in ibrutinib-treated CLL. Repertoires were generated with immunoSEQ multiplex PCR, while TCRdb's copy carries only in-frame clones and drops some. The sample records approximately 45,000 clones, 69% being singletons. The source material was PBMCs, sampled after 12 months of ibrutinib treatment. The source is a human donor with chronic lymphocytic leukemia.

The chain couples TRBV19 to TRBJ1-1; D is perhaps TRBD1 (6 bases). The germline gives CDR1 LNHDA, CDR2 SQIVND (reference sequence). The CDR3 length is 16 residues. Trimming removed 5 bases at V and 0 bases at J, with 16 bases between. CDR3 sequence (DNA): TGTGCCAGTAGTCCCGGGGGGCGAAGGCTGAACACTGAAGCTTTCTTT. Protein product: CASSPGGRRLNTEAFF.

This clone is a singleton in its sample. The gene calls are TRBV7-6 and TRBJ2-1; D unresolved. CDR1 and CDR2 from the germline V gene are SGHVS and FNYEAQ. The CDR3 is 15 amino acids. V lost 7 bases and J 4 bases, leaving 17 bases between the germline ends. The CDR3, as DNA: TGTGCCAGCACCGCCTCCACGTGGGGATACAATGAGCAGTTCTTC. Translating gives CASTASTWGYNEQFF.

This chain connects TRBV11-3 to TRBJ2-5, with 7 nucleotides matching TRBD1. The germline CDR1 and CDR2 sequences are SGHNT and YENEEA. This CDR3 spans 14 amino acids. J gave up 5 bases and V 5 bases, and 8 bases lay outside the gene matches. The CDR3 DNA reads as TGTGCCAGCAGCGACGGGACAGCCCAGGAGACCCAGTACTTC. Its translation is CASSDGTAQETQYF.

V gene TRBV7-8 combines with J gene TRBJ1-5, with 8 bases fitting TRBD1. CDR3 length equals 16 residues. V trimming: 5 bases; J trimming: 4 bases; junction bases outside the gene matches: 10. Per germline, CDR1 SGHVS and CDR2 FQNEAQ. CDR3 loop: CASSTRTGRTNQPQHF. The DNA of the CDR3 is TGTGCCAGCAGCACTCGGACAGGGCGCACAAATCAGCCCCAGCATTTT.

A single count supports this clone. The chain is built from TRBV28 and TRBJ1-2; no firm D call. The CDR3 has 13 residues. V lost 5 bases and J lost 6, with 13 bases in between. The germline gives CDR1 MDHEN, CDR2 SYDVKM. The CDR3 sequence: CASSRRVVDGYTF. The CDR3 nucleotides are TGTGCCAGCAGTCGCCGGGTGGTCGATGGCTACACCTTC.

This clone was detected only a few times. The chain is built from TRBV9 and TRBJ2-5; D unclear. Trimming took 1 base from V and 5 from J, leaving 9 bases between them. This CDR3 region has 13 residues. Germline V gives CDR1 SGDLS, CDR2 YYNGEE. DNA for the CDR3: TGTGCCAGCAGCGTACGCCCCGCGGAGACCCAGTACTTC. Amino acids: CASSVRPAETQYF. The entire variable domain, with the rest obtained from reference TRBV9 and TRBJ2-5, is as follows: DSGVTQTPKHLITATGQRVTLRCSPRSGDLSVYWYQQSLDQGLQFLIQYYNGEERAKGNILERFSAQQFPDLHSELNLSSLELGDSALYFCASSVRPAETQYFGPGTRLLVL.

The V call is TRBV5-1, the J call TRBJ2-1, with 8 bases lining up with TRBD2. The CDR3 is 13 residues long. Unmatched junction bases numbered 6, after V lost 5 bases and J lost 8 bases. Looked up from germline, CDR1 is SGHRS and CDR2 is YFSETQ. DNA of the CDR3: TGCGCCAGCAGTACGGGGGGGCGCTATGAGCAGTTCTTC. Its protein product is CASSTGGRYEQFF.

This chain links TRBV2 with TRBJ2-5; the D gene is possibly TRBD1 (6 bases). V lost 10 bases to trimming and J lost 4 bases, with 13 bases between them. CDR3 length: 12 amino acids. Per germline, CDR1 SNHLY and CDR2 FYNNEI. The chain's CDR3 is CATSGRGETQYF. CDR3 coding DNA: TGTGCCACCAGCGGCAGGGGAGAGACCCAGTACTTC.

The gene calls are TRBV7-2 and TRBJ2-1; the match to TRBD1 covers 8 bases. The V segment lost 5 bases and the J segment 3 bases; nucleotides outside the gene matches: 9. Germline values: CDR1 SGHTA, CDR2 FQGNSA. The CDR3 covers 16 residues. For the CDR3, the DNA is TGTGCCAGCAGCCCAGGACAGGGCTGGAACTACAATGAGCAGTTCTTC. This translates into CASSPGQGWNYNEQFF. Filled out from reference TRBV7-2 and TRBJ2-1, the complete variable domain reads GAGVSQSPSNKVTEKGKDVELRCDPISGHTALYWYRQSLGQGLEFLIYFQGNSAPDKSGLPSDRFSAERTGGSVSTLTIQRTQQEDSAVYLCASSPGQGWNYNEQFFGPGTRLTVL.

The CDR3 loop reads CAWKRDSNSPLHF. The CDR3 DNA reads TGTGCCTGGAAAAGGGACAGTAATTCACCCCTCCACTTT. The chain couples TRBV30 to TRBJ1-6; TRBD1 agrees at 7 bases. The junction had 3 bases not matched to a gene; V was cut back by 4 bases and J by 6 bases. Germline V gene sequence: CDR1 GTSNPN, CDR2 SVGIG (reference sequence). The CDR3 sequence is 13 residues long.

CDR3 residues: CASSYGGGRLGPQHF. CDR3 nucleotides: TGTGCCAGCAGTTACGGAGGGGGGCGGCTTGGGCCCCAGCATTTT. The J gene is TRBJ1-5, the V gene TRBV6-6; D is possibly TRBD1 (6 bases). The V end lost 2 bases, the J end lost 9 bases, and 17 bases lay between the germline ends. The CDR3 extends over 15 amino acids. Germline CDR1 is MNHNY and CDR2 is SVGAGI (reference sequence).

The genes are TRBV5-5 and TRBJ1-6, with unresolved D. The V gene's germline CDR1 is SGHKS and CDR2 YYEKEE (reference sequence). The CDR3 extends over 15 amino acids. Trimming removed 4 bases at V and 5 bases at J, with 13 bases between. The CDR3 reads CASSPVADNNSPLHF. The CDR3 nucleotides read TGTGCCAGCAGCCCGGTCGCAGATAATAATTCACCCCTCCACTTT.

This clone was recorded a few times. The chain has TRBV7-3 and TRBJ2-5; possibly TRBD1 for D (7 bases). Per germline, CDR1 SGHTA and CDR2 FQGTGA. The V end was cut by 4 bases, the J end by 5 bases, with 17 bases between. The CDR3 has 15 amino acids. The CDR3 sequence: CASSWGAGTEETQYF. As DNA, the CDR3 is TGTGCCAGCAGCTGGGGGGCCGGGACAGAGGAGACCCAGTACTTC.